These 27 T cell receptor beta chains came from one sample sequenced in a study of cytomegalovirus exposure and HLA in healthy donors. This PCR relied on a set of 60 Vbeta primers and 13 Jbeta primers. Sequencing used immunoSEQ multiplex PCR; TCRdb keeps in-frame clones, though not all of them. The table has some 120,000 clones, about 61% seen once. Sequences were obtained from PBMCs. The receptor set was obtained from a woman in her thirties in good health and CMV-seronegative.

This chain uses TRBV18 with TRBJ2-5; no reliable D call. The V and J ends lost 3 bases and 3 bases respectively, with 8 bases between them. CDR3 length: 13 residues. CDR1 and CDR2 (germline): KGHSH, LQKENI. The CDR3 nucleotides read TGTGCCAGCTCACCCTCCGTCGAAGAGACCCAGTACTTC. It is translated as CASSPSVEETQYF.

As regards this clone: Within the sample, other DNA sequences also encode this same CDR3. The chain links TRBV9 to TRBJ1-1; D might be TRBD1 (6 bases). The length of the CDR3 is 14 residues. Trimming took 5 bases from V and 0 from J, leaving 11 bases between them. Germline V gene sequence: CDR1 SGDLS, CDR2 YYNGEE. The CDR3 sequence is CASSVTGMNTEAFF. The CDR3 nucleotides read TGTGCCAGCAGTGTTACAGGGATGAACACTGAAGCTTTCTTT. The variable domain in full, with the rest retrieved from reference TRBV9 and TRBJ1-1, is DSGVTQTPKHLITATGQRVTLRCSPRSGDLSVYWYQQSLDQGLQFLIQYYNGEERAKGNILERFSAQQFPDLHSELNLSSLELGDSALYFCASSVTGMNTEAFFGQGTRLTVV.

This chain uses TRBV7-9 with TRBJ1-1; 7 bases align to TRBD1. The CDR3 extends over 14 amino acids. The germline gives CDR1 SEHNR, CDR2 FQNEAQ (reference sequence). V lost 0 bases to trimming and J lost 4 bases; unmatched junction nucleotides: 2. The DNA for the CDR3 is TGTGCCAGCAGCTTAGCCGACAGGGCCACTGAAGCTTTCTTT. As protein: CASSLADRATEAFF.

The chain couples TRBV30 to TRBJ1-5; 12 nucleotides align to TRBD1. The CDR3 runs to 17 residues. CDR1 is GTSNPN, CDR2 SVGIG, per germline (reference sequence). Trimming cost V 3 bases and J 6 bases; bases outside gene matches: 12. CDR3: CAWSGWGQGALVQPQHF. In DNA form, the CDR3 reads TGTGCCTGGAGCGGATGGGGACAGGGGGCTTTGGTTCAGCCCCAGCATTTT. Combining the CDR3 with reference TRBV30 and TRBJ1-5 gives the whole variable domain SQTIHQWPATLVQPVGSPLSLECTVEGTSNPNLYWYRQAAGRGLQLLFYSVGIGQISSEVPQNLSASRPQDRQFILSSKKLLLSDSGFYLCAWSGWGQGALVQPQHFGDGTRLSIL.

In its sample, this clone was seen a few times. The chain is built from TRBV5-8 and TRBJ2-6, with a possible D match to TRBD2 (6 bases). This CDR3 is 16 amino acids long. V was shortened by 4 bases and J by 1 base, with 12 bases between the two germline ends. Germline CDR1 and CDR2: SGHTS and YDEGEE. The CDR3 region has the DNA TGTGCCAGCAGCCCGGACGGGGGATCTGGGGCCAACGTCCTGACTTTC. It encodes CASSPDGGSGANVLTF.

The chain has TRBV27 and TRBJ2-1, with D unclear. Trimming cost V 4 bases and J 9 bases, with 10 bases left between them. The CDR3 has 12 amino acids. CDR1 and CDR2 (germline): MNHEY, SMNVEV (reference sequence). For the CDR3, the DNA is TGTGCCAGCAGTTACAAGTTTGGTGAGCAGTTCTTC. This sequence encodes CASSYKFGEQFF.

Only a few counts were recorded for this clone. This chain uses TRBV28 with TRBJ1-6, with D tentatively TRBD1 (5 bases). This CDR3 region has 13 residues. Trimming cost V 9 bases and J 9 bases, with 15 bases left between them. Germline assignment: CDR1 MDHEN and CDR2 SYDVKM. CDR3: CASADSHGSPLHF. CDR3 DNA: TGTGCCAGTGCTGACAGCCATGGTTCACCCCTCCACTTT.

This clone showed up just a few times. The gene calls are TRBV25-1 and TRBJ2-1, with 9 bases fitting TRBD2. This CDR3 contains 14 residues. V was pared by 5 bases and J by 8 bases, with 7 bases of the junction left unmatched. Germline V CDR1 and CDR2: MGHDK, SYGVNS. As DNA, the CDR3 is TGTGCCAGCAGTAACCTAGCGGGAATCTATGAGCAGTTCTTC. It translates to CASSNLAGIYEQFF.

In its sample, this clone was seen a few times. Written as DNA, the CDR3 is TGTGCCAGCTCACCTACTAGCGTGCCAGGCTACGAGCAGTACTTC. The encoded protein is CASSPTSVPGYEQYF. This sequence joins TRBV18 and TRBJ2-7; TRBD2 agrees at 7 bases. The V and J ends lost 3 bases and 3 bases, in that order; junction bases with no gene match: 8. Germline V lookup: CDR1 KGHSH, CDR2 LQKENI. The CDR3 length is 15 residues.

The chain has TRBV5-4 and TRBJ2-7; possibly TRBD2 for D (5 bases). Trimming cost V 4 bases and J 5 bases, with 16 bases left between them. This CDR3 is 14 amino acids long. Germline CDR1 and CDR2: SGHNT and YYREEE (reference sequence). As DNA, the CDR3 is TGTGCCAGCAGCACAACGGACTCCCGCCACGAGCAGTACTTC. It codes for CASSTTDSRHEQYF.

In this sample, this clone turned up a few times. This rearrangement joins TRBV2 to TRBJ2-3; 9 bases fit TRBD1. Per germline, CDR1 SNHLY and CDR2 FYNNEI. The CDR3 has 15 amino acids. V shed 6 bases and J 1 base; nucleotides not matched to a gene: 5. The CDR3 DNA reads TGTGCCAGCAGATGGGACAGGGAGCGCACAGATACGCAGTATTTT. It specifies CASRWDRERTDTQYF.

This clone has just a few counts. The CDR3 is CASTRTGSRETQYF. CDR3 DNA: TGTGCCAGCACCAGGACAGGGTCTCGAGAGACCCAGTACTTC. The chain couples TRBV7-8 to TRBJ2-5; 8 bases map to TRBD1. The V gene end was trimmed by 7 bases and the J gene end by 4 bases; junction bases not matched to a gene: 8. The CDR3 consists of 14 residues. Germline CDR1 reads SGHVS; CDR2 reads FQNEAQ.

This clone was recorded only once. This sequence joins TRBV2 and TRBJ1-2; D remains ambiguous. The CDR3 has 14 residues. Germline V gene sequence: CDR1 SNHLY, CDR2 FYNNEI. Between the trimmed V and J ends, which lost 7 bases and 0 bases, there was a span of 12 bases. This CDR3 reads CASMMARTNYGYTF. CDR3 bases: TGTGCCAGCATGATGGCCAGGACTAACTATGGCTACACCTTC.

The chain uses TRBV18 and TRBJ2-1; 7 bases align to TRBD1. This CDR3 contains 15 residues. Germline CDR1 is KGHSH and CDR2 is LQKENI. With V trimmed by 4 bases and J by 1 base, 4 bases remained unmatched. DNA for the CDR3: TGTGCCAGCTCACTTGGGACAGTTTCCTACAATGAGCAGTTCTTC. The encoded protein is CASSLGTVSYNEQFF.

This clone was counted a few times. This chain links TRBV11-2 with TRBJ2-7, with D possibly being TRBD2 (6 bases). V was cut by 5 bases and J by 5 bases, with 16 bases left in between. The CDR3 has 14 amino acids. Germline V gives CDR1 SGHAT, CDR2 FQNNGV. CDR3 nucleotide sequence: TGTGCCAGCAGCGTGCGGGAAGGGTTACACGAGCAGTACTTC. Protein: CASSVREGLHEQYF. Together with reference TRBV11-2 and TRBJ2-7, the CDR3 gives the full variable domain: EAGVAQSPRYKIIEKRQSVAFWCNPISGHATLYWYQQILGQGPKLLIQFQNNGVVDDSQLPKDRFSAERLKGVDSTLKIQPAKLEDSAVYLCASSVREGLHEQYFGPGTRLTVT.

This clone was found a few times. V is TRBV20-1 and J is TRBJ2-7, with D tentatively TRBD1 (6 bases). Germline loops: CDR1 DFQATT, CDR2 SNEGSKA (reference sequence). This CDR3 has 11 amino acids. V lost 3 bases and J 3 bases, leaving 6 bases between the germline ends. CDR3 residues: CSASRGYEQYF. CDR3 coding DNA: TGCAGTGCTAGCAGGGGCTACGAGCAGTACTTC.

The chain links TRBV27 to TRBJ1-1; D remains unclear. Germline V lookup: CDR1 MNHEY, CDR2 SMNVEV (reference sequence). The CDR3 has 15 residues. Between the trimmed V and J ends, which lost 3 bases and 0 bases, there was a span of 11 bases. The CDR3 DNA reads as TGTGCCAGCAGTTTGAGAGGGTTCCTGAACACTGAAGCTTTCTTT. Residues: CASSLRGFLNTEAFF.

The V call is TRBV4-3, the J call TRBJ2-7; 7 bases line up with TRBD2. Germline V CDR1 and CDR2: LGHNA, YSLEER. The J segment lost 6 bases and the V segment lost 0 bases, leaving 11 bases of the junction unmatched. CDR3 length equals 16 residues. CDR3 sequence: CASSQDWTRLVAEQYF. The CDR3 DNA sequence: TGCGCCAGCAGCCAAGATTGGACTAGGCTCGTCGCCGAGCAGTACTTC.

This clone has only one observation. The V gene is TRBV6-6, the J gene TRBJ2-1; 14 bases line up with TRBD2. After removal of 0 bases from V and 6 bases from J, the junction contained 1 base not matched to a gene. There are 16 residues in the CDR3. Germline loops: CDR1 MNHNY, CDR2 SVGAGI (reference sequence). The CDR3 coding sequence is TGTGCCAGCAGTTACTCGACTAGCGGGAGGGCCAATGAGCAGTTCTTC. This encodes CASSYSTSGRANEQFF.

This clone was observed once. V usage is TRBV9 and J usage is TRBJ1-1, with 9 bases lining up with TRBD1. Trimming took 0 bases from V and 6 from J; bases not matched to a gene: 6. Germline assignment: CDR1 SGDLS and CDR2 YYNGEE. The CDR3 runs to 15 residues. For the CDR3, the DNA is TGTGCCAGCAGCGTAGCAACAGGGGGCGTGTCTGAAGCTTTCTTT. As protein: CASSVATGGVSEAFF.

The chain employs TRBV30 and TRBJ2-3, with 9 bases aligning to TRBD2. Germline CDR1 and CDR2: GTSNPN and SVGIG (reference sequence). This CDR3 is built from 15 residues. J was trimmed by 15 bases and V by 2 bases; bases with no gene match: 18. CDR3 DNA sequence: TGTGCCTGGAGTATAACAGGTTTTTTGGGACTAGCCCAATATTTT. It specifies CAWSITGFLGLAQYF.

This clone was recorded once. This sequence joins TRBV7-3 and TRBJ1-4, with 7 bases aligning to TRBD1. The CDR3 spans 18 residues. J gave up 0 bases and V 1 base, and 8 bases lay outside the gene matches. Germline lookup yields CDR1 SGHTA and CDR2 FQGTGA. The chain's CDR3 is CASSLKDRKRTTNEKLFF. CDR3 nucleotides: TGTGCCAGCAGCTTAAAGGACAGGAAAAGGACAACTAATGAAAAACTGTTTTTT.

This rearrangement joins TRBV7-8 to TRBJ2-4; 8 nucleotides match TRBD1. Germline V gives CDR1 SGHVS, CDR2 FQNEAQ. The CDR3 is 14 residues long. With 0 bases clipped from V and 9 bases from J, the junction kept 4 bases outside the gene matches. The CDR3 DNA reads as TGTGCCAGCAGCTTAGCCTCGGACAGGGCCATTCAGTACTTC. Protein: CASSLASDRAIQYF.

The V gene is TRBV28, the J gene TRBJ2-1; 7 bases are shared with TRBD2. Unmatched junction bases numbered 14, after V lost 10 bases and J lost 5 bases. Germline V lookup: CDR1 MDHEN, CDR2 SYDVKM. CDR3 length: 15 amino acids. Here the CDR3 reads CATTGEGWGNNEQFF. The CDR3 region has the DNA TGTGCCACCACGGGGGAGGGCTGGGGAAACAATGAGCAGTTCTTC.

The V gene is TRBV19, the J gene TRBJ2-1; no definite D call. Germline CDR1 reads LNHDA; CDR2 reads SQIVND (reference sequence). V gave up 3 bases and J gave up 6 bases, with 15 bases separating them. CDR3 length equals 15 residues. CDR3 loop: CASSIGASSGNEQFF. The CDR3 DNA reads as TGTGCCAGTAGTATCGGAGCGTCTTCCGGCAATGAGCAGTTCTTC.

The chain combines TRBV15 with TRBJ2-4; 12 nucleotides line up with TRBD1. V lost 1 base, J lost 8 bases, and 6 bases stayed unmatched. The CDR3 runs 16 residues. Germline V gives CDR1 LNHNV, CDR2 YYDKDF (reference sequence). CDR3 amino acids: CATSRGGQGARDIQYF. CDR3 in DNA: TGTGCCACCAGCAGAGGGGGACAGGGGGCTAGGGACATTCAGTACTTC.

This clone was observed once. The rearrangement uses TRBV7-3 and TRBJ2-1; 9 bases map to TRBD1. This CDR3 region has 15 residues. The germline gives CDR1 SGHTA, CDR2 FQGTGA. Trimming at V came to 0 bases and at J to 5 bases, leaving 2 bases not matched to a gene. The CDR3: CASSLTGTGNNEQFF. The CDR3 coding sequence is TGTGCCAGCAGCTTAACCGGGACAGGGAACAATGAGCAGTTCTTC.